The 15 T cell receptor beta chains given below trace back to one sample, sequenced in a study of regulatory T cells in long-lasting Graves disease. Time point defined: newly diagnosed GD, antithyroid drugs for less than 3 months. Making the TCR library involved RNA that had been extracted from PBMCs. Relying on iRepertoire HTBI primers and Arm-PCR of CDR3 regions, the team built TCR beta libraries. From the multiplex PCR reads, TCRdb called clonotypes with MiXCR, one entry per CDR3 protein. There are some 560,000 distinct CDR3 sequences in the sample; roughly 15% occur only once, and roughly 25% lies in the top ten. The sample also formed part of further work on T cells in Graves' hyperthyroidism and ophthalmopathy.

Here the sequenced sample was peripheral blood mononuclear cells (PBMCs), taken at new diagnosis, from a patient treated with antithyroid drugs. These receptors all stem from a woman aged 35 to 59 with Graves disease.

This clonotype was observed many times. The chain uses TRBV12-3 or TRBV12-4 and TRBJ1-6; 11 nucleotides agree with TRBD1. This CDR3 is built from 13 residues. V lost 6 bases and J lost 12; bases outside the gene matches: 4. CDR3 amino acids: CASRGQGAGPLHF. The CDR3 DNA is TGTGCCAGCAGAGGACAGGGGGCAGGACCCCTCCACTTT.

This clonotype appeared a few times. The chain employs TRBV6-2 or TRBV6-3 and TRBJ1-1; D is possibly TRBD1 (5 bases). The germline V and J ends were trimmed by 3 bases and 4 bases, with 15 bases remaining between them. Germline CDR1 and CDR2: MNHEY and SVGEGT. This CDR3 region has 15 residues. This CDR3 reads CASSYTPGRGTEAFF. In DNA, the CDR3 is TGTGCCAGCAGTTATACTCCGGGACGGGGCACTGAAGCTTTCTTT.

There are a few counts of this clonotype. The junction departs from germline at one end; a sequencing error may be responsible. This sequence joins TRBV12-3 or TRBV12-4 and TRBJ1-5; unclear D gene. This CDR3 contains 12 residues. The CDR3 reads CASRLVNQPQHF. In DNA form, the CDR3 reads TGTGCCAGCAGATTAGTTAATCAGCCCCAGCATTTT.

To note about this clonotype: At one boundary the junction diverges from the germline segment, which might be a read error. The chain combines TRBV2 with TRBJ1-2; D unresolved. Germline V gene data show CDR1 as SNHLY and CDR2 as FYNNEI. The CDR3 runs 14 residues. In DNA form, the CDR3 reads TGTGCCAGCAGGGAAGTTGGAGGTCTCAATGGCTACACCTTC. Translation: CASREVGGLNGYTF.

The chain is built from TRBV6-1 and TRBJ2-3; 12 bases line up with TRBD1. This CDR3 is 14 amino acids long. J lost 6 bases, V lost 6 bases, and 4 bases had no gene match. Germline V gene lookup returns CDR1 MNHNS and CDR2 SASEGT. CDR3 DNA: TGTGCCAGCAGGTGGGACAGGGGGCTGGATACGCAGTATTTT. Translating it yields CASRWDRGLDTQYF.

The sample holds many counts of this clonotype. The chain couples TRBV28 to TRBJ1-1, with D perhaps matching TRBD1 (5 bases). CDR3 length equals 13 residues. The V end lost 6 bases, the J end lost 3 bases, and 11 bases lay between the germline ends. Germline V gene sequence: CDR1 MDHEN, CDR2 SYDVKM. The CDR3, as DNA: TGTGCCAGCAGCGTCACAGGTTACACTGAAGCTTTCTTT. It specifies CASSVTGYTEAFF.

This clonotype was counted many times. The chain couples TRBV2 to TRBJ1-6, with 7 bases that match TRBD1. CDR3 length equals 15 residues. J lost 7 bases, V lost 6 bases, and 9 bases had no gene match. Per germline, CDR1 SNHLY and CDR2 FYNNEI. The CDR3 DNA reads TGTGCCAGCAGGGCCTCGACAGGGTCCAATTCACCCCTCCACTTT. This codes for CASRASTGSNSPLHF.

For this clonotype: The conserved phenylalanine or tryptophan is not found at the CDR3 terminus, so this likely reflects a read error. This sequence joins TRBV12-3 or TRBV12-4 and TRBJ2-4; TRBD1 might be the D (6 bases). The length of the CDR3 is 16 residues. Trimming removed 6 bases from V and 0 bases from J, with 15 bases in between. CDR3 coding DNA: TGTGCCAGCAGCTTAAACAGGGATGTAGCCAAAAACATTCAGTACCTC. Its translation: CASSLNRDVAKNIQYL.

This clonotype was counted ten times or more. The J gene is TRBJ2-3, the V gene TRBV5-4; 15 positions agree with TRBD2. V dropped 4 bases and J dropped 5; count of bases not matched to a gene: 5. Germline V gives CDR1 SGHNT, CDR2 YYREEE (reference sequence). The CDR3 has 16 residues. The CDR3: CASSIGLAGGGDTQYF. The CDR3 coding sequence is TGTGCCAGCAGCATAGGACTAGCGGGGGGGGGAGATACGCAGTATTTT.

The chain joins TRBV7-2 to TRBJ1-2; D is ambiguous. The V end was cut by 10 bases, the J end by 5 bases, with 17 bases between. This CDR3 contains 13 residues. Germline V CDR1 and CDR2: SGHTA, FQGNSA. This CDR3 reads CAIYLDGVYGYTF. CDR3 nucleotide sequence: TGTGCCATCTACCTGGACGGAGTTTATGGCTACACCTTC.

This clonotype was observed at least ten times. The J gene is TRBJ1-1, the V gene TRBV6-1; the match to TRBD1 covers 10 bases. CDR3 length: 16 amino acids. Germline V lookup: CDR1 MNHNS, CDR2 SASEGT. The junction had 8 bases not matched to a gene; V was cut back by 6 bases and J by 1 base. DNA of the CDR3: TGTGCCAGCAGGCCGAGACAGGGGGCCGCGAACACTGAAGCTTTCTTT. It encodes CASRPRQGAANTEAFF.

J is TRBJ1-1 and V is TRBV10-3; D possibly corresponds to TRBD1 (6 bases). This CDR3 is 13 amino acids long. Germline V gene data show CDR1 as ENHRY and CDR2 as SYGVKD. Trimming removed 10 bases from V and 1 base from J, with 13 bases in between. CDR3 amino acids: CATSGDTNTEAFF. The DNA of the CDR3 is TGTGCCACCTCGGGGGACACGAACACTGAAGCTTTCTTT.

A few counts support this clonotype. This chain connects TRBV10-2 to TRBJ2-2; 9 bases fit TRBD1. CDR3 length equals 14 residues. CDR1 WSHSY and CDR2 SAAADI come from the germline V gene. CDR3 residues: CAGSGTGFSGELFF. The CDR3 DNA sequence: TGCGCAGGATCCGGGACAGGGTTTTCCGGGGAGCTGTTTTTT.

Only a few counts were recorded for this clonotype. CDR3 bases: TGTGCCCAATGGGCATTCCCCTCTAGCACAGATACGCAGTATTTT. This codes for CAQWAFPSSTDTQYF. J is TRBJ2-3 and V is TRBV2, with D unresolved. Germline assignment: CDR1 SNHLY and CDR2 FYNNEI. V lost 11 bases and J lost 0, with 18 bases in between. This CDR3 is built from 15 residues.

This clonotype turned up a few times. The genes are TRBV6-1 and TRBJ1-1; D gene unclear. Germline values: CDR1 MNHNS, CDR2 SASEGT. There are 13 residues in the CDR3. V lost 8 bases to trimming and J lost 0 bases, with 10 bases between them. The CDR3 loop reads CASLQTLNTEAFF. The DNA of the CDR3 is TGTGCCAGCCTCCAGACCTTGAACACTGAAGCTTTCTTT.